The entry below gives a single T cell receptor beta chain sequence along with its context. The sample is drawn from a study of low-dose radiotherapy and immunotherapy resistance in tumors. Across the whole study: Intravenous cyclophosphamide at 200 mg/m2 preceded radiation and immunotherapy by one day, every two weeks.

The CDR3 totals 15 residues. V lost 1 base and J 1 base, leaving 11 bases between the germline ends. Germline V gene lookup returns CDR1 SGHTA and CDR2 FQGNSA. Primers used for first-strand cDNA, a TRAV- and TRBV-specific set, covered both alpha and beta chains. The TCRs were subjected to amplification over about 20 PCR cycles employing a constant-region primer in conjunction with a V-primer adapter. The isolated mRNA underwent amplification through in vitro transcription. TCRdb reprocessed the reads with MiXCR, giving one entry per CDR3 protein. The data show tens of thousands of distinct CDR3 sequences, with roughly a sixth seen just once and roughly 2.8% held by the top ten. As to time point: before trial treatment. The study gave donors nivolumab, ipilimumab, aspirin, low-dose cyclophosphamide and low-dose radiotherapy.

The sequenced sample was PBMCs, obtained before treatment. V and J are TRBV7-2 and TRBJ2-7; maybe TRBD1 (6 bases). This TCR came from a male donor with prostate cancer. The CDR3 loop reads CASSLVQTGSYEQYF. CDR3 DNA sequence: TGTGCCAGCAGCTTAGTCCAGACAGGATCCTACGAGCAGTACTTC.